This T cell receptor beta chain comes out of a study of blood T cell repertoires in COVID-19. Overall study context: Italy, Spain and the United States were the sources of the convalescent and acute COVID-19 samples. The cDNA or gDNA used as material had been derived from T cells, B-cell-depleted T cells, or PBMCs.

Study processing details: The assay estimated nucleated cells by amplifying reference gene primers. The assay was immunoSEQ multiplex PCR, and TCRdb's table has in-frame clones only and misses some. D and trimming were read from the DNA, whereas the V and J calls and clone size are those reported in that table. The data show 120,000 to 150,000 clones, just under 90% seen once. Germline lookup yields CDR1 LGHNA and CDR2 YSLEER. V lost 4 bases and J 1 base, leaving 13 bases between the germline ends. There are 15 residues in the CDR3. The source is a woman in her thirties or forties with acute or convalescent COVID-19. Material: peripheral blood. J is TRBJ1-1 and V is TRBV4-3; no definite D call. CDR3 protein: CASSPATGGNTEAFF. CDR3 DNA: TGCGCCAGCAGCCCAGCCACCGGCGGGAACACTGAAGCTTTCTTT.